The sequence of this T cell receptor beta chain was determined in a study of blood T cell repertoires in COVID-19. The assay was immunoSEQ multiplex PCR, and TCRdb's table has in-frame clones only and misses some. The sample includes tens of thousands of clones, around 94% of them seen just once. Trimming shortened V by 0 bases and J by 6 bases, and 14 bases separated the two germline ends. From germline, CDR1 is LNHNV and CDR2 YYDKDF (reference sequence). CDR3 length equals 15 residues. Input material: peripheral blood. The source of this sequence is a human donor in a cohort sampled during active COVID-19. V gene TRBV15 combines with J gene TRBJ1-2, with a tentative D call TRBD1 (5 bases). CDR3 protein: CATSRDVGRVDGYTF. Here the CDR3 DNA reads TGTGCCACCAGCAGAGATGTGGGCAGGGTGGATGGCTACACCTTC.